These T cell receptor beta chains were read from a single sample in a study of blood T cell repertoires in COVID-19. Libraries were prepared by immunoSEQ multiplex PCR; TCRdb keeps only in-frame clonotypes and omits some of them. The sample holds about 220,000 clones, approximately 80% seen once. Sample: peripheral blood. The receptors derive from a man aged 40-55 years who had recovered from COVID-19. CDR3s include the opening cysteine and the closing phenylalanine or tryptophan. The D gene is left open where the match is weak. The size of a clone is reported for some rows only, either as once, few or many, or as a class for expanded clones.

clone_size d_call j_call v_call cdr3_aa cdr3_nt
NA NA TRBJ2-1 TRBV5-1 CASRWTAQAYNEQFF TGCGCCAGCAGGTGGACTGCCCAGGCCTACAATGAGCAGTTCTTC
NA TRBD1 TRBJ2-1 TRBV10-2 CASSEWAGGYNEQFF TGCGCCAGCAGTGAATGGGCAGGGGGCTACAATGAGCAGTTCTTC
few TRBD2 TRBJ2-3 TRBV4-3 CASSQDFRGGTDTQYF TGCGCCAGCAGCCAAGATTTCCGGGGGGGTACAGATACGCAGTATTTT
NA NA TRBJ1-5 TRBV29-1 CSVVLGKGSQPQHF TGCAGCGTTGTACTCGGGAAGGGAAGTCAGCCCCAGCATTTT
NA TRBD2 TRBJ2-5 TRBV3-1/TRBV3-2 CASSQGTSGGETQYF TGTGCCAGCAGCCAGGGGACTAGCGGGGGGGAGACCCAGTACTTC
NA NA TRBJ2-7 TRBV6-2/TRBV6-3 CASSYFHTMDEQYF TGTGCCAGCAGTTACTTTCACACTATGGACGAGCAGTACTTC
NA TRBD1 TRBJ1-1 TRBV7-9 CASSLVTGFETEAFF TGTGCCAGCAGCTTAGTGACAGGGTTCGAAACTGAAGCTTTCTTT
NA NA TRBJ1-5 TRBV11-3 CASSLGGGDSNQPQHF TGTGCCAGCAGCCTAGGGGGGGGTGATAGCAATCAGCCCCAGCATTTT
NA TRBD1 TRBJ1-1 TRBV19 CASSSDRDGSRAFF TGTGCCAGTAGTTCGGACAGGGACGGTAGTCGAGCTTTCTTT
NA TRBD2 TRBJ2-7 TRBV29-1 CSVRTSGYEQYF TGCAGCGTTAGGACTAGCGGCTACGAGCAGTACTTC
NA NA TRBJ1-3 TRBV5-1 CASSLGGRPSGNTIYF TGCGCCAGCAGCTTGGGCGGCAGACCCTCTGGAAACACCATATATTTT
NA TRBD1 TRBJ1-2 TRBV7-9 CASSTWDRGGGYTF TGTGCCAGCAGCACCTGGGACAGGGGAGGCGGCTACACCTTC
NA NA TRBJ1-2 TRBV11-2 CASSFGGAPYGYTF TGTGCCAGCAGCTTCGGGGGGGCCCCCTATGGCTACACCTTC
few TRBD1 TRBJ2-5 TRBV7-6 CASGGDRAETQYF TGTGCCAGCGGGGGGGACAGGGCCGAGACCCAGTACTTC
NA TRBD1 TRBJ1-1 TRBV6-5 CASSNPGQGGTEAFF TGTGCCAGCAGCAACCCGGGACAGGGGGGCACTGAAGCTTTCTTT
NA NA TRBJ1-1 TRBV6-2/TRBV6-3 CASSLGGLTEAFF TGTGCCAGCAGTTTAGGGGGATTAACTGAAGCTTTCTTT
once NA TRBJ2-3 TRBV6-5 CASRAGRSTDTQYF TGTGCCAGCAGGGCGGGGCGAAGCACAGATACGCAGTATTTT
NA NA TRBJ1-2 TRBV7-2 CASSLDGTNYGYTF TGTGCCAGCAGCTTAGATGGGACAAACTATGGCTACACCTTC
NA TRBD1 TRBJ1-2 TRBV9 CASSPGGHLAGGYTF TGTGCCAGCAGCCCAGGGGGACACCTAGCCGGGGGCTACACCTTC
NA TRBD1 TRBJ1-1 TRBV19 CASSTRQGLNTEAFF TGTGCCAGTAGTACTCGACAGGGGTTAAACACTGAAGCTTTCTTT
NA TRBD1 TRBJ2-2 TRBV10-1 CASSGQGAPNTGELFF TGCGCCAGCAGTGGACAGGGGGCTCCGAACACCGGGGAGCTGTTTTTT
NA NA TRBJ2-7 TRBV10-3 CAISDRGGDPFYEQYF TGTGCCATCAGTGACCGCGGGGGCGATCCCTTCTACGAGCAGTACTTC
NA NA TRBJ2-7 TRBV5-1 CASSQPSQPRTYEQYF TGCGCCAGCAGCCAACCAAGCCAGCCCAGGACCTACGAGCAGTACTTC
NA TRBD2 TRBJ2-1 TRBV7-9 CASSSGLAGGQVEQFF TGTGCCAGCAGCTCGGGACTAGCGGGGGGGCAGGTTGAGCAGTTCTTC
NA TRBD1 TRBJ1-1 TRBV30 CAWSPRTGMNTEAFF TGTGCCTGGAGTCCTAGGACAGGGATGAACACTGAAGCTTTCTTT
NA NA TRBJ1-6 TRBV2 CASSVARNNSPLHF TGTGCCAGCAGTGTGGCCAGGAATAATTCACCCCTCCACTTT
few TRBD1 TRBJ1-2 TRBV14 CASSRLRDRRFNYGYTF TGTGCCAGCAGCCGCTTAAGGGACAGACGATTTAACTATGGCTACACCTTC
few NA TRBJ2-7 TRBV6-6 CASSYGANEQYF TGTGCCAGCAGTTATGGGGCAAACGAGCAGTACTTC
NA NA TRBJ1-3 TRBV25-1 CASSDAASSGNTIYF TGTGCCAGCAGTGATGCGGCGAGCTCTGGAAACACCATATATTTT
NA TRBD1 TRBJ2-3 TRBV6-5 CAIQDRVLWDTQYF TGTGCCATCCAGGACAGGGTATTATGGGATACGCAGTATTTT
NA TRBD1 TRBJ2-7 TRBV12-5 CASGRDRDYEQYF TGTGCTAGTGGACGGGACAGGGACTACGAGCAGTACTTC
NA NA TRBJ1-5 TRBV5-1 CASSLGTGGNQPQHF TGCGCCAGCAGCTTGGGGACTGGCGGGAATCAGCCCCAGCATTTT
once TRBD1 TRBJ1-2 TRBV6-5 CASSYTAGGLGYGYTF TGTGCCAGCAGTTACACGGCAGGGGGCCTGGGTTATGGCTACACCTTC
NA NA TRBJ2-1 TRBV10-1 CARANLGVVGSAKVPDNEQFF TGCGCCAGGGCTAACTTGGGAGTCGTGGGCTCCGCAAAGGTGCCGGACAATGAGCAGTTCTTC
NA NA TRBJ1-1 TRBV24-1 CATRGSNTEAFF TGTGCCACAAGAGGGTCGAACACTGAAGCTTTCTTT
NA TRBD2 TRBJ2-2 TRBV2 CASSRFGRGVNTGELFF TGTGCCAGCTCTCGTTTTGGACGGGGGGTGAACACCGGGGAGCTGTTTTTT
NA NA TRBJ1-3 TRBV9 CASSVGGGNTIYF TGTGCCAGCAGCGTCGGGGGTGGAAACACCATATATTTT
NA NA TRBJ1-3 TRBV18 CASSPGQSGNTIYF TGTGCCAGCTCACCAGGGCAATCTGGAAACACCATATATTTT
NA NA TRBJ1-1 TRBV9 CASSGGRGAATEAFF TGTGCCAGCAGCGGGGGTCGGGGGGCAGCCACTGAAGCTTTCTTT
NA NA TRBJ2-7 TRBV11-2 CASSLGGRSYEQYF TGTGCCAGCAGCTTAGGGGGGCGCTCCTACGAGCAGTACTTC
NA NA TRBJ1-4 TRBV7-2 CASSLDSQGKKLFF TGTGCCAGCAGCTTAGATTCCCAGGGGAAAAAACTGTTTTTT
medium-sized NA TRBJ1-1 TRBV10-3 CAIRTNREAFF TGTGCCATCAGGACCAACAGAGAAGCTTTCTTT
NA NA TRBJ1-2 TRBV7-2 CASSLAGSYGYTF TGTGCCAGCAGCTTAGCGGGGAGCTATGGCTACACCTTC
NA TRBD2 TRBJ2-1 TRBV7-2 CASSTRTSGRNEQFF TGTGCCAGCAGCACCAGGACTAGCGGGAGAAATGAGCAGTTCTTC
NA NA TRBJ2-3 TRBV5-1 CASSLARADTQYF TGCGCCAGCAGCTTGGCCCGCGCGGATACGCAGTATTTT
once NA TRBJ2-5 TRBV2 CASSQGREETQYF TGTGCCAGCAGTCAGGGGAGGGAAGAGACCCAGTACTTC
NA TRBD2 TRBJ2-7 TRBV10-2 CASSPSGRAFEQYF TGCGCCAGCAGTCCTAGCGGGAGGGCGTTCGAGCAGTACTTC
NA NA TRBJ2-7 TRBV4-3 CASSQDRLLSYEQYF TGCGCCAGCAGCCAAGACAGGTTACTCTCCTACGAGCAGTACTTC
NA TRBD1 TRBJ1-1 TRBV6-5 CASSWDRRMNTEAFF TGTGCCAGCAGCTGGGACAGAAGGATGAACACTGAAGCTTTCTTT
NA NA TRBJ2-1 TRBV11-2 CASSSVRIRGDEQFF TGTGCCAGCAGCAGCGTCCGGATAAGGGGTGATGAGCAGTTCTTC
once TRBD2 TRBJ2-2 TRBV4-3 CASSQSTSGGYHTGELFF TGCGCCAGCAGCCAATCGACTAGCGGGGGGTATCACACCGGGGAGCTGTTTTTT
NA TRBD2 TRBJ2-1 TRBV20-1 CSASPLTSGRSYNEQFF TGCAGTGCTAGTCCCCTTACTAGCGGGAGAAGTTACAATGAGCAGTTCTTC
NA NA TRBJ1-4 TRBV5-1 CASSFSVLNEKLFF TGCGCCAGCAGCTTCTCGGTCCTTAATGAAAAACTGTTTTTT
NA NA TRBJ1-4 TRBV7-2 CASSQQAGGNEKLFF TGTGCCAGCAGCCAGCAGGCAGGTGGTAATGAAAAACTGTTTTTT
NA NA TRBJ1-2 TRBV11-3 CASSFPGNYGYTF TGTGCCAGCAGCTTTCCCGGGAACTATGGCTACACCTTC
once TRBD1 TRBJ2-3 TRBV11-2 CASSYDRGTDTQYF TGTGCCAGCAGCTACGACAGGGGTACAGATACGCAGTATTTT
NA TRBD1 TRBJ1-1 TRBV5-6 CASSLIGQAVEAFF TGTGCCAGCAGCCTAATCGGACAGGCGGTTGAAGCTTTCTTT
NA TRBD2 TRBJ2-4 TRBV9 CASSAGTRGDIQYF TGTGCCAGCAGCGCCGGGACTAGGGGGGACATTCAGTACTTC
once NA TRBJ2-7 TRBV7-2 CASSSHRVIAYEQYF TGTGCCAGCAGCTCGCACAGGGTTATCGCCTACGAGCAGTACTTC
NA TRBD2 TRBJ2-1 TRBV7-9 CASSTSGREYNEQFF TGTGCCAGCAGCACTAGCGGCAGGGAATACAATGAGCAGTTCTTC